One sample yielded the 18 T cell receptor beta chains listed below, sequenced in a study of CD8 T cells in ankylosing spondylitis. Via MiXCR, TCRdb re-called the 5' RACE reads, giving one row per CDR3 protein. The sample lists around 250,000 distinct CDR3 sequences, 15% to 20% occurring once. What was sequenced was blood, either unsorted or a sorted T cell fraction (not recorded which). The receptors originated from a male donor with ankylosing spondylitis or in good health (not recorded which).

This clonotype was observed a handful of times. The chain has TRBV11-1 and TRBJ2-2; a possible D gene is TRBD1 (6 bases). Germline assignment: CDR1 SGHAT and CDR2 FQDESV (reference sequence). This CDR3 has 14 amino acids. Trimming took 3 bases from V and 5 from J, leaving 10 bases between them. Written as DNA, the CDR3 is TGTGCCAGCAGCTTCTACAGGGAAACCGGGGAGCTGTTTTTT. This encodes CASSFYRETGELFF.

The J gene is TRBJ2-1, the V gene TRBV20-1, with D possibly TRBD1 on 5 matching bases. The CDR3 consists of 13 residues. With 6 bases removed from V and 2 bases from J, the gap between germline ends came to 11 bases. CDR1 is DFQATT, CDR2 SNEGSKA, per germline (reference sequence). The CDR3 nucleotides read TGCAGTGCCAAGGGGTTGACCTACAATGAGCAGTTCTTC. Translating gives CSAKGLTYNEQFF.

This clonotype was seen only a few times. This rearrangement joins TRBV7-2 to TRBJ2-2; the match to TRBD2 covers 10 bases. The V gene end was trimmed by 5 bases and the J gene end by 1 base; junction bases not matched to a gene: 4. Per the germline V gene, CDR1 is SGHTA and CDR2 is FQGNSA. The CDR3 is 16 amino acids. The DNA for the CDR3 is TGTGCCAGCAGCCATCTAGCGGGAGAGAACACCGGGGAGCTGTTTTTT. Its protein product is CASSHLAGENTGELFF. Full variable domain (rest looked up from reference TRBV7-2 and TRBJ2-2): GAGVSQSPSNKVTEKGKDVELRCDPISGHTALYWYRQSLGQGLEFLIYFQGNSAPDKSGLPSDRFSAERTGGSVSTLTIQRTQQEDSAVYLCASSHLAGENTGELFFGEGSRLTVL.

This clonotype was seen a few times. The rearrangement uses TRBV20-1 and TRBJ2-1; TRBD1 is a possible D gene (6 bases). Germline V gives CDR1 DFQATT, CDR2 SNEGSKA (reference sequence). This CDR3 region has 15 residues. Deletions cut 4 bases from V and 4 bases from J, with 17 bases between. DNA of the CDR3: TGCAGTGCTACCTCCGGGACAAATGGGTACAATGAGCAGTTCTTC. It translates to CSATSGTNGYNEQFF.

Of note for this clonotype: Sequence at one end of the junction differs from germline and may be a read error. V usage is TRBV12-3 or TRBV12-4 and J usage is TRBJ2-1; tentative D call: TRBD2 (5 bases). The CDR3 totals 15 residues. The CDR3 region is CASSFPGIWYYERFF. CDR3 nucleotides: TGTGCCAGCAGTTTCCCCGGGATCTGGTATTATGAGCGGTTCTTC.

V usage is TRBV9 and J usage is TRBJ2-3; 8 positions agree with TRBD1. V dropped 5 bases and J dropped 1; count of bases not matched to a gene: 6. Germline V CDR1 and CDR2: SGDLS, YYNGEE. This CDR3 is built from 15 residues. The CDR3 loop is CASSLTGERTDTQYF. The CDR3 DNA follows: TGTGCCAGCAGTCTGACAGGGGAACGCACAGATACGCAGTATTTT.

This clonotype was seen a single time. V gene TRBV7-3 combines with J gene TRBJ2-1; the D gene is possibly TRBD1 (5 bases). The CDR3 totals 16 residues. The V and J ends lost 6 bases and 4 bases respectively, with 19 bases between them. The germline V gene encodes CDR1 SGHTA and CDR2 FQGTGA. The DNA of the CDR3 is TGTGCCAGCAGTTTTAATAGTCCGAAGGGGTACAATGAGCAGTTCTTC. Translation: CASSFNSPKGYNEQFF.

This clonotype appeared a single time. This chain links TRBV12-3 or TRBV12-4 with TRBJ1-1; the D is unclear. The CDR3 covers 12 residues. Trimming removed 4 bases at V and 5 bases at J, with 8 bases between. The CDR3 spells CASSYVRTEAFF. The CDR3 region has the DNA TGTGCCAGCAGTTATGTCAGAACTGAAGCTTTCTTT.

The chain employs TRBV6-5 and TRBJ2-1; 12 bases fit TRBD2. Germline values: CDR1 MNHEY, CDR2 SVGAGI. Trimming at V came to 2 bases and at J to 4 bases, leaving 3 bases not matched to a gene. The CDR3 runs 16 residues. CDR3 DNA sequence: TGTGCCAGCAGTTACCCTACTAGCGGGAGGTACAATGAGCAGTTCTTC. It encodes CASSYPTSGRYNEQFF.

The gene calls are TRBV29-1 and TRBJ2-1, with D possibly being TRBD2 (6 bases). Trimming shortened V by 6 bases and J by 8 bases, and 26 bases separated the two germline ends. CDR3 length: 16 amino acids. Germline V gene lookup returns CDR1 SQVTM and CDR2 ANQGSEA. The CDR3 bases are TGCAGCGTCGACTATAGCGGAGATCCTGAGAGGGATGAGCAGTTCTTC. It is translated as CSVDYSGDPERDEQFF.

There are a few counts of this clonotype. The chain employs TRBV20-1 and TRBJ2-2; no reliable D call. Per the germline V gene, CDR1 is DFQATT and CDR2 is SNEGSKA (reference sequence). The CDR3 consists of 11 residues. Trimming stripped 3 bases from V and 5 bases from J, with 4 bases between. The CDR3 loop is CSARGTGELFF. CDR3 DNA sequence: TGCAGTGCTAGGGGGACCGGGGAGCTGTTTTTT.

The rearrangement uses TRBV4-1 and TRBJ2-5; D gene uncertain. The germline gives CDR1 MGHRA, CDR2 YSYEKL. This CDR3 comprises 17 residues. V was shortened by 1 base and J by 1 base, with 16 bases between the two germline ends. CDR3 nucleotide sequence: TGCGCCAGCAGCCAAGTTTCCGTTGGTAACCTCCAAGAGACCCAGTACTTC. Protein: CASSQVSVGNLQETQYF.

CDR3 protein: CASSPEREGEQFF. The DNA of the CDR3 is TGTGCCAGCAGCCCTGAGCGGGAGGGTGAGCAGTTCTTC. The chain combines TRBV7-6 with TRBJ2-1, with 10 positions matching TRBD2. Losses at the gene ends were 5 bases for V and 9 bases for J; bases not matched to a gene: 4. The germline CDR1 and CDR2 sequences are SGHVS and FNYEAQ. This CDR3 has 13 amino acids.

This clonotype has more than one count but fewer than ten. The chain's CDR3 is CASSLIAAFGETQYF. DNA for the CDR3: TGTGCCAGCAGTTTAATTGCAGCTTTCGGAGAGACCCAGTACTTC. The chain uses TRBV28 and TRBJ2-5; D not certain. The CDR3 is 15 amino acids. V lost 2 bases and J 4 bases, leaving 14 bases between the germline ends. Germline loops: CDR1 MDHEN, CDR2 SYDVKM. Together with reference TRBV28 and TRBJ2-5, the CDR3 gives the full variable domain: DVKVTQSSRYLVKRTGEKVFLECVQDMDHENMFWYRQDPGLGLRLIYFSYDVKMKEKGDIPEGYSVSREKKERFSLILESASTNQTSMYLCASSLIAAFGETQYFGPGTRLLVL.

This chain links TRBV5-1 with TRBJ2-7; no firm D call. The germline V gene encodes CDR1 SGHRS and CDR2 YFSETQ. The V and J ends lost 0 bases and 4 bases respectively, with 8 bases between them. The length of the CDR3 is 13 residues. CDR3 sequence (DNA): TGCGCCAGCAGCTTGGCTCCAGAATACGAGCAGTACTTC. Translation: CASSLAPEYEQYF.

This sequence joins TRBV12-3 or TRBV12-4 and TRBJ2-7, with D maybe TRBD1 (5 bases). V lost 1 base to trimming and J lost 0 bases, with 7 bases between them. This CDR3 spans 14 amino acids. The CDR3 nucleotides are TGTGCCAGCAGTTTAGGGACACTCTCCTACGAGCAGTACTTC. Its translation is CASSLGTLSYEQYF.

This clonotype was counted only a few times. The chain recombines TRBV7-8 with TRBJ2-1; tentatively, D is TRBD2 (6 bases). Between the trimmed V and J ends, which lost 1 base and 8 bases, there was a span of 6 bases. Germline V gives CDR1 SGHVS, CDR2 FQNEAQ. This CDR3 contains 12 residues. Written as DNA, the CDR3 is TGTGCCAGCAGCTTAGGACTAGATGAGCAGTTCTTC. Translation: CASSLGLDEQFF.

The chain uses TRBV24-1 and TRBJ2-3; D not resolved. The CDR3 length is 12 residues. CDR1 KGHDR and CDR2 SFDVKD come from the germline V gene. Trimming pared 5 bases from V and 6 bases from J, leaving 8 bases between. The CDR3 protein is CATSGVDDTQYF. DNA for the CDR3: TGTGCCACCAGTGGAGTAGACGATACGCAGTATTTT.